Below, one TCR beta chain is given with its context. The antigen remains unidentified. These data come from a study of monozygotic twins with inflammatory bowel disease. Study-level results: No separation of different T cell subtypes was possible.

Researchers put TCRalpha and TCRbeta cDNA through two nested PCRs lasting roughly 15 and 9 cycles. TCRdb processed the 5' RACE reads again and assigns one entry to each CDR3 protein, with no DNA. The specimen's table records 440,000 or so distinct CDR3 sequences. In germline, CDR1 is SGHRS, CDR2 YFSETQ. The length of the CDR3 is 14 residues. This chain connects TRBV5-1 to TRBJ1-4; the TCRdb call, TRBD1, lacks DNA for checking. Specimen: blood. The source is a human donor with ulcerative colitis or Crohn's disease, or a healthy co-twin of an affected twin (not recorded which). This chain's CDR3 is CASSLWTGPEKLFF.